This is a list of T cell receptor beta chains from one sample in a study of blood T cell repertoires in COVID-19. Data came from immunoSEQ multiplex PCR; TCRdb stores just in-frame clones and leaves some out. The table has 200,000 to 300,000 clones, 70% to 90% seen once; the top ten hold approximately 2%. Sequencing was done on a sample of peripheral blood. The receptor source for this set is a man aged 25-45 years with active or convalescent COVID-19. Each CDR3 is given with its conserved first and last residue. Each record gives: J gene, V gene, clone size, D gene, CDR3 DNA, CDR3 protein. D genes are given only for firm matches. A clone size is listed for some rows: how often the clone was seen (once, few, many), or a class if it is expanded.

TRBJ1-6,TRBV9,-,-,TGTGCCAGCGGGCAGAGTAATTCACCCCTCCACTTT,CASGQSNSPLHF
TRBJ2-1,TRBV7-9,-,-,TGTGCCAGCAGTCCGTCCAGGGGCCTCTACAATGAGCAGTTCTTC,CASSPSRGLYNEQFF
TRBJ1-2,TRBV30,-,-,TGTGCCTGGAGTGGGGGGGGAGTAAATAACTATGGCTACACCTTC,CAWSGGGVNNYGYTF
TRBJ1-4,TRBV6-5,-,-,TGTGCCAGCAGTTCGGGTGGTACTAATGAAAAACTGTTTTTT,CASSSGGTNEKLFF
TRBJ1-2,TRBV19,once,TRBD1,TGTGCCAGCAGGGGGCGAGGCTACACCTTC,CASRGRGYTF
TRBJ2-1,TRBV6-4,-,-,TGTGCCAGCAGCTTAAGCCAGGGCCGCAATGAGCAGTTCTTC,CASSLSQGRNEQFF
TRBJ1-5,TRBV4-2,-,-,TGTGCCAGCAGCCAAGAACAGGGTGTTAGCAATCAGCCCCAGCATTTT,CASSQEQGVSNQPQHF
TRBJ2-7,TRBV6-2/TRBV6-3,-,TRBD2,TGTGCCAGCAGTTACGTTGGGGGGGGTCTCGAGCAGTACTTC,CASSYVGGGLEQYF
TRBJ2-5,TRBV7-2,-,TRBD2,TGTGCCAGCAGCCCCAGCGGGGGGGCCGGGGAGACCCAGTACTTC,CASSPSGGAGETQYF
TRBJ2-5,TRBV5-1,-,-,TGCGCCAGCAGACTGGCGGCGACCCTCCTTCGGGAGACCCAGTACTTC,CASRLAATLLRETQYF
TRBJ2-7,TRBV5-6,-,TRBD2,TGTGCCAGCAGCTTAGCACTAGCGCCCTACGAGCAGTACTTC,CASSLALAPYEQYF
TRBJ1-1,TRBV5-1,-,-,TGCGCCAGCAGCTTGAGTTCAGGTTATGTGAACACTGAAGCTTTCTTT,CASSLSSGYVNTEAFF
TRBJ1-6,TRBV4-3,-,-,TGCGCCAGCAGCCAAGAAGTCTCACAGACATATAATTCACCCCTCCACTTT,CASSQEVSQTYNSPLHF
TRBJ2-2,TRBV7-8,-,-,TGTGCCAGCAGCTTCACTAAACCACGCGGGGAGCTGTTTTTT,CASSFTKPRGELFF
TRBJ2-1,TRBV29-1,-,-,TGCAGCGTTGACGGGGGAGGACCCAATGAGCAGTTCTTC,CSVDGGGPNEQFF
TRBJ2-5,TRBV7-2,-,TRBD2,TGTGCCAGCAGCTTATATCGGCGGGGGGGCCGGGAGACCCAGTACTTC,CASSLYRRGGRETQYF
TRBJ2-1,TRBV7-9,-,-,TGTGCCAGCAGCTTAGATTCTCTCGAGCAGTTCTTC,CASSLDSLEQFF
TRBJ2-1,TRBV11-2,medium-sized,TRBD2,TGTGCCAGCAGCCCTAGCGGAAATGAGCAGTTCTTC,CASSPSGNEQFF
TRBJ1-1,TRBV6-5,-,-,TGTGCCAGCAGTTACTCTTCATTTGACATAAACACTGAAGCTTTCTTT,CASSYSSFDINTEAFF
TRBJ2-7,TRBV5-6,once,-,TGTGCCAGCAGCTTTTCCATCTACGAGCAGTACTTC,CASSFSIYEQYF
TRBJ1-4,TRBV4-2,-,-,TGTGCCAGCAGCCACCCGATGCAGGGTGATGTAGGAAAACTGTTTTTT,CASSHPMQGDVGKLFF
TRBJ1-2,TRBV6-6,-,TRBD1,TGTGCCAGCAGGACAGGGGGCTTGGGCTACACCTTC,CASRTGGLGYTF
TRBJ2-7,TRBV30,-,-,TGTGCCTGCGCCCGGGACTCGGCCTACGAGCAGTACTTC,CACARDSAYEQYF
TRBJ1-1,TRBV27,-,TRBD1,TGTGCCAGCAGCCGTCAGGGGGCGGTGAACACTGAAGCTTTCTTT,CASSRQGAVNTEAFF
TRBJ1-1,TRBV7-9,-,-,TGTGCCGGGGAATTGACAACAGGGTCCCAGGCTGAAGCTTTCTTT,CAGELTTGSQAEAFF
TRBJ1-4,TRBV5-1,-,-,TGCGCCAGCAGCAACCTCCCAGAACCGGGGGAAAAACTGTTTTTT,CASSNLPEPGEKLFF
TRBJ2-1,TRBV11-2,-,TRBD1,TGTGCCAGCAGCCATCCGGGACAGGGGTGGTGGGAGCAGTTCTTC,CASSHPGQGWWEQFF
TRBJ1-1,TRBV7-2,-,-,TGTGCCAGCAGCTCCCCCACTACAAACACTGAAGCTTTCTTT,CASSSPTTNTEAFF
TRBJ1-1,TRBV6-5,-,-,TGTGCCAGCCGCCTAAGGAGGGATCTGAACACTGAAGCTTTCTTT,CASRLRRDLNTEAFF
TRBJ2-1,TRBV7-2,-,TRBD2,TGTGCCAGCAGCTTAAGCGGGGGGGCCGGGGAGCAGTTCTTC,CASSLSGGAGEQFF
TRBJ1-1,TRBV19,once,-,TGTGCCAGTAGAGTTACAGGCACGCGGAGCACTGAAGCTTTCTTT,CASRVTGTRSTEAFF
TRBJ1-2,TRBV19,once,-,TGTGCCACTTCTCAGGGCGTTTATGGCTACACCTTC,CATSQGVYGYTF
TRBJ1-5,TRBV5-6,-,-,TGTGCCAGCAGCCTAACCGGGATATCCACCCGCAATCAGCCCCAGCATTTT,CASSLTGISTRNQPQHF
TRBJ1-1,TRBV24-1,-,TRBD1,TGTGCCACCAGTGAGGCAGGGGGCACTGAAGCTTTCTTT,CATSEAGGTEAFF
TRBJ2-2,TRBV24-1,-,-,TGTGCCACCAGTGATACTGGCGGGCGGGGCCCCCTGGACACCGGGGAGCTGTTTTTT,CATSDTGGRGPLDTGELFF
TRBJ1-1,TRBV7-2,-,-,TGTGCCAGCAGCTTAGCCAGGGGAGTTAACACTGAAGCTTTCTTT,CASSLARGVNTEAFF
TRBJ2-3,TRBV7-9,few,-,TGTGCCAGCAGCCCCGGCAGGTTCGACACAGATACGCAGTATTTT,CASSPGRFDTDTQYF
TRBJ1-2,TRBV30,few,TRBD1,TGTGCCTGGAGTGACCCCAGGACAGGGAAAAACTATGGCTACACCTTC,CAWSDPRTGKNYGYTF
TRBJ2-7,TRBV6-1,-,TRBD1,TGTGCCAGCAGTGAGGAGGGGACAGGGGGCTTTTATCGCGAGCAGTACTTC,CASSEEGTGGFYREQYF
TRBJ1-3,TRBV27,-,-,TGTGCCAGCAGTGCCTCCTCGGGGGGCGGAAACACCATATATTTT,CASSASSGGGNTIYF
TRBJ2-7,TRBV15,-,-,TGTGCCACCAGCAGAGAAAGGCAGGATACCTACGAGCAGTACTTC,CATSRERQDTYEQYF
TRBJ2-5,TRBV5-1,-,-,TGCGCCAGCAGCAACCTACCTAGCGCCGGGACCCAGTACTTC,CASSNLPSAGTQYF
TRBJ2-7,TRBV7-9,-,TRBD1,TGTGCCAGCAGCGAACAGGGGGCCTACGAGCAGTACTTC,CASSEQGAYEQYF
TRBJ1-2,TRBV9,-,TRBD1,TGTGCCAGCAGCGTAGCGGATTTGGCTGGGACAGGAGGGTTAGGGGACTACACCTTC,CASSVADLAGTGGLGDYTF
TRBJ1-5,TRBV4-1,few,-,TGCGCCAGCAGCCAAGACAGGAATAGCAATCAGCCCCAGCATTTT,CASSQDRNSNQPQHF
TRBJ2-5,TRBV25-1,-,-,TGTGCCAGCAGTGAAAATTCAGGTGTACGTAAAGAGACCCAGTACTTC,CASSENSGVRKETQYF